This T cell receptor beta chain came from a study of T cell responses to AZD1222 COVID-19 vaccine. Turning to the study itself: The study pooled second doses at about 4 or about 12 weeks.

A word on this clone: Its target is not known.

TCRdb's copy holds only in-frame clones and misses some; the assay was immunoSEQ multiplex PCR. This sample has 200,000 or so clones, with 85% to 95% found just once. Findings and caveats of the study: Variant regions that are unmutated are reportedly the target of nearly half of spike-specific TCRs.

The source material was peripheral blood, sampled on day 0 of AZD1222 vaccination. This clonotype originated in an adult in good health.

CDR3 coding DNA: TGTGCCAGCAGCTTGTCTGAGGGAGGGGGGACCAAAAACATTCAGTACTTC. Amino acid sequence: CASSLSEGGGTKNIQYF. The gene calls are TRBV7-9 and TRBJ2-4; possible D gene TRBD2, 7 bases. CDR1 is SEHNR and CDR2 is FQNEAQ in the germline V gene (reference sequence). This CDR3 contains 17 residues. The ends were cut back, 3 bases at V and 2 bases at J, with 17 bases in the middle. Supplemented by reference TRBV7-9 and TRBJ2-4, the full variable domain reads DTGVSQNPRHKITKRGQNVTFRCDPISEHNRLYWYRQTLGQGPEFLTYFQNEAQLEKSRLLSDRFSAERPKGSFSTLEIQRTEQGDSAMYLCASSLSEGGGTKNIQYFGAGTRLSVL.